The source of this T cell receptor beta chain is a study of cytomegalovirus exposure and HLA in healthy donors. Study overall: T cells numbering some 170 million yielded fewer than 140 million unique TCR beta sequences in an earlier analysis.

Study outcomes and limitations: Researchers catalogued approximately 160 TCR beta chains as cytomegalovirus-associated. A classifier reportedly called cytomegalovirus status with high sensitivity and specificity.

The PCR made use of 60 Vbeta and 13 Jbeta primers. Data came from immunoSEQ multiplex PCR; TCRdb stores just in-frame clones and leaves some out. The specimen's table records tens of thousands of clones. Turning to this clone: Its specificity is not known.

The sequencing sample was made of PBMCs. This TCR was recovered from a man aged 45-60 years in good health and CMV-seropositive.

The CDR3 is CASSLPARYSHEQYF. The CDR3 DNA reads TGTGCCAGCAGCCTACCGGCTAGATATTCCCACGAGCAGTACTTC. This chain links TRBV11-2 with TRBJ2-7, with D uncertain. The CDR3 length is 15 residues. Deletions cut 5 bases from V and 5 bases from J, with 19 bases between. Per germline, CDR1 SGHAT and CDR2 FQNNGV.